Following are 23 T cell receptor beta chains from one sample sequenced in a study of blood T cell repertoires in COVID-19. The table came from immunoSEQ multiplex PCR; TCRdb's copy has only in-frame clones and leaves some out. Among roughly 310,000 clones listed, approximately 87% were seen once. The sample consisted of peripheral blood. The source is a woman aged 25 to 39 with COVID-19, enrolled during active disease.

V gene TRBV7-6 combines with J gene TRBJ2-5; 7 bases line up with TRBD1. V was pared by 5 bases and J by 0 bases, with 6 bases of the junction left unmatched. The germline CDR1 and CDR2 sequences are SGHVS and FNYEAQ. There are 15 residues in the CDR3. The CDR3 DNA is TGTGCCAGCAGCCCGGGGACAGCGAACCAAGAGACCCAGTACTTC. This codes for CASSPGTANQETQYF.

The gene calls are TRBV6-5 and TRBJ2-7; possibly TRBD2 for D (6 bases). Trimming removed 2 bases at V and 6 bases at J, with 14 bases between. The germline gives CDR1 MNHEY, CDR2 SVGAGI. The CDR3 is 14 amino acids. The CDR3 DNA reads TGTGCCAGCAGTTACGATCCTACGCGGGGCGAGCAGTACTTC. Its protein product is CASSYDPTRGEQYF.

The chain links TRBV6-6 to TRBJ2-3; D is perhaps TRBD2 (5 bases). V lost 0 bases and J lost 3, with 13 bases in between. Germline-derived CDR1 and CDR2 are MNHNY and SVGAGI (reference sequence). CDR3 length: 16 amino acids. For the CDR3, the DNA is TGTGCCAGCAGTTACTCGGGTCGAGGGAGAACAGATACGCAGTATTTT. Its translation: CASSYSGRGRTDTQYF.

The chain carries TRBV19 and TRBJ1-1; a possible D gene is TRBD1 (5 bases). Germline loops: CDR1 LNHDA, CDR2 SQIVND (reference sequence). V was clipped by 11 bases and J by 5 bases, with 15 bases between them. This CDR3 has 12 residues. CDR3 region: CAPQGLRTEAFF. Here the CDR3 DNA reads TGTGCCCCCCAGGGTTTGAGAACTGAAGCTTTCTTT.

V is TRBV7-9 and J is TRBJ1-5; no definite D call. The V end was cut by 3 bases, the J end by 5 bases, with 5 bases between. Germline CDR1 is SEHNR and CDR2 is FQNEAQ (reference sequence). The CDR3 sequence is 12 residues long. The CDR3 DNA follows: TGTGCCAGCAGCTTGAGCTATCAGCCCCAGCATTTT. Protein sequence: CASSLSYQPQHF.

This clone was seen more than once but under ten times. V and J are TRBV28 and TRBJ2-1; TRBD2 aligns across 12 bases. The junction had 5 bases not matched to a gene; V was cut back by 8 bases and J by 6 bases. Germline-derived CDR1 and CDR2 are MDHEN and SYDVKM. The CDR3 length is 14 residues. This CDR3 is CASRTSGMGNEQFF. CDR3 in DNA: TGTGCCAGCCGGACTAGCGGGATGGGCAATGAGCAGTTCTTC.

CDR3 amino acids: CASSILGQGETEAFF. CDR3 in DNA: TGTGCCAGTAGTATACTAGGACAGGGGGAGACTGAAGCTTTCTTT. This chain joins TRBV19 and TRBJ1-1, with 10 nucleotides matching TRBD1. Germline V lookup: CDR1 LNHDA, CDR2 SQIVND (reference sequence). This CDR3 region has 15 residues. Trimming removed 2 bases from V and 5 bases from J; junction bases left unmatched: 5.

The chain carries TRBV10-3 and TRBJ2-3, with D possibly TRBD1 on 5 matching bases. Germline assignment: CDR1 ENHRY and CDR2 SYGVKD. This CDR3 spans 13 amino acids. The V gene lost 10 bases and the J gene lost 6 bases, with 17 bases spanning the gap. The CDR3 loop reads CATSREGADTQYF. The CDR3 nucleotides are TGTGCCACCTCCAGGGAAGGAGCGGATACGCAGTATTTT.

This chain connects TRBV5-6 to TRBJ2-7; TRBD1 matches 7 bases. CDR3 size: 15 residues. V was pared by 4 bases and J by 4 bases, with 11 bases of the junction left unmatched. The germline CDR1 and CDR2 sequences are SGHDT and YYEEEE. The CDR3 sequence: CASSPDTDRVYEQYF. For the CDR3, the DNA is TGTGCCAGCAGCCCAGACACAGACAGGGTATACGAGCAGTACTTC.

The genes are TRBV19 and TRBJ2-7, with 11 bases matching TRBD2. Germline-derived CDR1 and CDR2 are LNHDA and SQIVND (reference sequence). CDR3 size: 16 residues. The ends lost 5 bases at V and 0 bases at J; junction bases unmatched: 6. DNA of the CDR3: TGTGCCAGTAGTTGGACTAGCGGGTCGAGCTCCTACGAGCAGTACTTC. Encoded protein: CASSWTSGSSSYEQYF.

The chain carries TRBV6-4 and TRBJ2-6, with a weak D call TRBD2 (6 bases). Trimming took off 0 bases at V and 0 bases at J, with 6 bases between the two ends. Looked up from germline, CDR1 is MRHNA and CDR2 is SNTAGT. This CDR3 contains 16 residues. The CDR3 nucleotides read TGTGCCAGCAGTGACTCGGGGGGCTCTGGGGCCAACGTCCTGACTTTC. Protein product: CASSDSGGSGANVLTF.

The chain recombines TRBV4-2 with TRBJ2-7; a possible D gene is TRBD1 (5 bases). Deletions cut 1 base from V and 6 bases from J, with 10 bases between. The CDR3 has 13 residues. Germline V lookup: CDR1 LGHNA, CDR2 YNFKEQ. The CDR3 region has the DNA TGTGCCAGCAGCCAAGGGACCAGGGTCGAGCAGTACTTC. As protein: CASSQGTRVEQYF.

The chain joins TRBV3-1 (or the pseudogene TRBV3-2) to TRBJ2-2, with 8 bases matching TRBD1. Germline V gene sequence: CDR1 LGHDT, CDR2 YNNKEL (reference sequence). The V segment lost 3 bases and the J segment 0 bases; nucleotides outside the gene matches: 18. The CDR3 contains 21 residues. CDR3 sequence reads: CASSHPRDRYNYDPNTGELFF. The DNA of the CDR3 is TGTGCCAGCAGCCACCCCAGGGACAGGTACAATTATGACCCGAACACCGGGGAGCTGTTTTTT.

The V and J genes are TRBV30 and TRBJ1-1, with D unresolved. Germline V gives CDR1 GTSNPN, CDR2 SVGIG (reference sequence). The CDR3 covers 11 residues. The V end lost 4 bases, the J end lost 8 bases, and 11 bases lay between the germline ends. For the CDR3, the DNA is TGTGCCTGGACAGGCAGCCGGGAAGCTTTCTTT. This sequence encodes CAWTGSREAFF.

The chain is built from TRBV27 and TRBJ2-1; 10 bases line up with TRBD2. J gave up 7 bases and V 6 bases, and 12 bases lay outside the gene matches. The CDR3 has 16 residues. Per germline, CDR1 MNHEY and CDR2 SMNVEV (reference sequence). The CDR3 loop reads CASSTILAGDGNEQFF. CDR3 sequence (DNA): TGTGCCAGCAGCACAATCCTAGCGGGAGATGGGAATGAGCAGTTCTTC.

V usage is TRBV11-2 and J usage is TRBJ1-6, with D tentatively TRBD1 (5 bases). The V gene's germline CDR1 is SGHAT and CDR2 FQNNGV. The CDR3 has 14 amino acids. V was clipped by 3 bases and J by 4 bases, with 7 bases between them. The CDR3 is CASSFGHYNSPLHF. The CDR3, as DNA: TGTGCCAGCAGCTTCGGACATTATAATTCACCCCTCCACTTT.

The chain couples TRBV28 to TRBJ1-3, with D tentatively TRBD1 (6 bases). With 8 bases removed from V and 5 bases from J, the gap between germline ends came to 13 bases. The V gene's germline CDR1 is MDHEN and CDR2 SYDVKM. The CDR3 is made up of 13 amino acids. Here the CDR3 reads CASGTGKRNTIYF. The CDR3 DNA sequence: TGTGCCAGCGGTACAGGGAAAAGAAACACCATATATTTT. Based on the CDR3 plus reference TRBV28 and TRBJ1-3, the full variable domain is DVKVTQSSRYLVKRTGEKVFLECVQDMDHENMFWYRQDPGLGLRLIYFSYDVKMKEKGDIPEGYSVSREKKERFSLILESASTNQTSMYLCASGTGKRNTIYFGEGSWLTVV.

The chain carries TRBV30 and TRBJ2-5; D perhaps matches TRBD1 (6 bases). Per the germline V gene, CDR1 is GTSNPN and CDR2 is SVGIG (reference sequence). V was clipped by 5 bases and J by 2 bases, with 12 bases between them. The CDR3 is made up of 13 amino acids. CDR3 sequence reads: CAWGQGIQETQYF. CDR3 nucleotide sequence: TGTGCCTGGGGGCAGGGGATTCAAGAGACCCAGTACTTC. Combining the CDR3 with reference TRBV30 and TRBJ2-5 gives the whole variable domain SQTIHQWPATLVQPVGSPLSLECTVEGTSNPNLYWYRQAAGRGLQLLFYSVGIGQISSEVPQNLSASRPQDRQFILSSKKLLLSDSGFYLCAWGQGIQETQYFGPGTRLLVL.

V usage is TRBV18 and J usage is TRBJ2-1; 7 bases line up with TRBD2. CDR1 and CDR2 from the germline V gene are KGHSH and LQKENI. There are 15 residues in the CDR3. V trimming: 1 base; J trimming: 1 base; junction bases outside the gene matches: 1. The CDR3 coding sequence is TGTGCCAGCTCACCACGGGGGGGTTCCTACAATGAGCAGTTCTTC. Its translation: CASSPRGGSYNEQFF.

The V call is TRBV12-3 or TRBV12-4, the J call TRBJ1-2; 7 bases agree with TRBD1. The V and J ends lost 6 bases and 5 bases, in that order; junction bases with no gene match: 3. CDR3 length: 12 residues. CDR3 DNA sequence: TGTGCCAGCAGGTTACAGGGGTATGGCTACACCTTC. Translating it yields CASRLQGYGYTF.

The genes are TRBV6-5 and TRBJ1-5; D gene uncertain. V shed 6 bases and J shed 3 bases, with 9 bases lying between them. This CDR3 has 13 amino acids. Germline-derived CDR1 and CDR2 are MNHEY and SVGAGI. The CDR3 DNA is TGTGCCAGCAGCCTAGCGCTCAATCAGCCCCAGCATTTT. Translation: CASSLALNQPQHF.

The chain uses TRBV10-3 and TRBJ1-4; D remains unclear. Trimming removed 2 bases at V and 14 bases at J, with 9 bases between. Germline CDR1 ENHRY, CDR2 SYGVKD. The CDR3 runs to 11 residues. The CDR3 reads CAISEGERLFF. The CDR3 coding sequence is TGTGCCATCAGTGAGGGGGAGAGGCTGTTTTTT.

J is TRBJ2-7 and V is TRBV19; 9 bases match TRBD1. Germline V CDR1 and CDR2: LNHDA, SQIVND (reference sequence). The CDR3 is made up of 14 amino acids. Losses at the gene ends were 4 bases for V and 3 bases for J; bases not matched to a gene: 4. CDR3 bases: TGTGCCAGTAGTAACGGACAGGGGAACTACGAGCAGTACTTC. Residues: CASSNGQGNYEQYF.